This record looks at one T cell receptor (beta chain) sequence and its context. The table came from immunoSEQ multiplex PCR; TCRdb's copy has only in-frame clones and leaves some out. The sample lists more than 150,000 clones; roughly 83% were seen once. The data belong to a study of blood T cell repertoires in COVID-19. Study as a whole: Acute-phase and convalescent COVID-19 samples originated in the United States, Italy and Spain.

Sequencing was performed on peripheral blood. This TCR derives from a woman aged 55-69 years with acute or convalescent COVID-19.

The CDR3 DNA sequence: TGTGCCACCAGCAGAGGGAGACAGGGGAGTTCACCCCTCCACTTT. The encoded protein is CATSRGRQGSSPLHF. V gene TRBV15 combines with J gene TRBJ1-6, with 8 bases that match TRBD1. With 1 base clipped from V and 9 bases from J, the junction kept 5 bases outside the gene matches. Germline-derived CDR1 and CDR2 are LNHNV and YYDKDF (reference sequence). The CDR3 loop spans 15 amino acids.